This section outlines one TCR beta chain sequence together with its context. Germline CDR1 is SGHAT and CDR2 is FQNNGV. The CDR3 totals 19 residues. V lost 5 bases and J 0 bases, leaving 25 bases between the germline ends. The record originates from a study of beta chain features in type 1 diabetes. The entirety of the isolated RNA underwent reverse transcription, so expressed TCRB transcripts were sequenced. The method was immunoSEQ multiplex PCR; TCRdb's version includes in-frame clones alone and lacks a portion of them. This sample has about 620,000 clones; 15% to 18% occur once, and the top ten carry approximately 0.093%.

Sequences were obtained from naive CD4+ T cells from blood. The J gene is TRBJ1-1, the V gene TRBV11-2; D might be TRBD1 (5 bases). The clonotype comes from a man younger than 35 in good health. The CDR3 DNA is TGTGCCAGCAGCCCACCCCCGGGAGGGGTTAAGAAGGTGAACACTGAAGCTTTCTTT. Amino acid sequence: CASSPPPGGVKKVNTEAFF.